This T cell receptor (beta chain) emerged from a study of blood T cells in healthy people across ages. The wider study: For every two T cells, template switching captured about one barcoded beta molecule.

Next came a second PCR, run for about 6 to 12 cycles, which used a sample-barcoded 5' primer along with a J-beta primer mix. TCRdb independently ran MiXCR on the 5' RACE reads; one entry per CDR3 protein. In the table there are roughly 1,500,000 distinct CDR3 sequences, roughly a third of which are singletons. The germline V and J ends were trimmed by 0 bases and 7 bases, with 9 bases remaining between them. Germline V gives CDR1 SGHDN, CDR2 FVKESK. This CDR3 spans 13 amino acids. This clonotype occurred a few times. The rearrangement uses TRBV14 and TRBJ2-5, with no clear D. The receptor comes from a woman in her thirties in good health. Sequenced material: blood. The CDR3 here is CASSQDRVGTQYF. CDR3 nucleotide sequence: TGTGCCAGCAGCCAAGATAGGGTTGGGACCCAGTACTTC. Supplemented by reference TRBV14 and TRBJ2-5, the full variable domain reads EAGVTQFPSHSVIEKGQTVTLRCDPISGHDNLYWYRRVMGKEIKFLLHFVKESKQDESGMPNNRFLAERTGGTYSTLKVQPAELEDSGVYFCASSQDRVGTQYFGPGTRLLVL.